This T cell receptor (beta chain) originates from a study of T cells in Graves' hyperthyroidism and ophthalmopathy. As regards this clonotype: As yet, its antigen is unknown.

Study-wide results and caveats: Median prediction lead before ophthalmopathy onset was 6.5 months with the model.

J was trimmed by 0 bases and V by 5 bases; bases with no gene match: 5. There are 16 residues in the CDR3. CDR1 is PRHDT, CDR2 FYEKMQ, per germline (reference sequence). The PBMCs were taken from over 9.5 ml of fresh peripheral blood. RNA transcripts were the template for amplifying TCR beta CDR3 regions. The TCR CDR3 was amplified in a first-round RT-PCR using the HTBI primer set. One entry per CDR3 protein results from TCRdb running MiXCR on the multiplex PCR reads. The sample has 620,000 or so distinct CDR3 sequences; more than 14% are singletons. Specimen: blood. This TCR came from a woman between 45 and 60 years old with Graves' ophthalmopathy. The chain has TRBV13 and TRBJ2-2, with 8 nucleotides matching TRBD1. The CDR3 nucleotides read TGTGCCAGCAGCGGGACAGGAGACGCGAACACCGGGGAGCTGTTTTTT. This codes for CASSGTGDANTGELFF.